These 25 T cell receptor beta chains were sequenced from one sample in a study of T cells in women clearing cervical HPV infection. Libraries were prepared by immunoSEQ multiplex PCR; TCRdb keeps only in-frame clonotypes and omits some of them. With 25,000 to 35,000 clones in the sample, the ten largest clones hold 4.2%. The material sequenced was blood buffy coat. The receptors stem from a woman aged 18-70 years with a cervical HPV16 infection that either progressed to CIN3+ or cleared (not recorded which).

Comments on this clone: The read comes to an end 3 residues before the CDR3 does, leaving the germline J gene to fill in the end. The V gene is TRBV6-2 or TRBV6-3, the J gene TRBJ2-3; 9 bases align to TRBD1. Germline values: CDR1 MNHEY, CDR2 SVGEGT. The CDR3 runs to 15 residues. The CDR3 spells CASSGSTGGNQPQYF. The part of the CDR3 DNA that was read is TGTGCCAGCAGTGGGTCGACAGGGGGAAATCAGCCG.

To note about this clone: The CDR3 is cut off 3 residues early in the read; its end comes from the germline J gene. The rearrangement links TRBV14 to TRBJ2-5; the D gene is possibly TRBD1 (6 bases). Trimming took off 4 bases at V and 2 bases at J, with 11 bases between the two ends. This CDR3 spans 14 amino acids. Germline V gives CDR1 SGHDN, CDR2 FVKESK. The DNA read from the CDR3 is TGTGCCAGCAGCCGTTTAGACAGGCAAGAGACC. As protein: CASSRLDRQET. The whole CDR3 region reads CASSRLDRQETQYF.

Remarks on this clone: Read coverage stops 3 residues before the CDR3 terminus; the germline J gene supplies the remainder. The chain links TRBV5-1 to TRBJ2-2; the D call may be TRBD1 or TRBD2 (6 bases each). CDR1 is SGHRS, CDR2 YFSETQ, per germline. This CDR3 has 16 residues. Trimming removed 4 bases from V and 4 bases from J, with 17 bases in between. The CDR3: CASSRIEQGGTGELFF. The DNA read from the CDR3 is TGCGCCAGCAGCAGAATCGAACAGGGAGGCACCGGGGAG.

Points on this clone: The sequence runs out 3 residues before the end of the CDR3; the remainder is reconstructed from the germline J gene. The V call is TRBV6-2 or TRBV6-3, the J call TRBJ1-2, with D tentatively TRBD1 (5 bases). The CDR3 covers 16 residues. Germline V CDR1 and CDR2: MNHEY, SVGEGT. The CDR3 is CASSYPLAGPTDTYTF. The covered CDR3 bases are TGTGCCAGCAGTTACCCCTTAGCGGGGCCCACAGATACC.

Concerning this clone itself: Read coverage stops 3 residues before the CDR3 terminus; the germline J gene supplies the remainder. This rearrangement joins TRBV20-1 to TRBJ2-1; 8 bases agree with TRBD2. CDR3 length: 17 amino acids. The germline V gene has CDR1 DFQATT and CDR2 SNEGSKA (reference sequence). J lost 7 bases, V lost 1 base, and 15 bases had no gene match. The CDR3 here is CSARGLQRGYKGNEQFF. The CDR3 DNA, read in part, is TGCAGTGCTAGAGGACTGCAGCGGGGGTATAAGGGGAATGAG.

Notes on this clone: The CDR3 end lies 3 residues beyond the end of the read and is filled in from the germline J gene. This chain uses TRBV5-4 with TRBJ2-1; D is undetermined. The CDR3 is 12 amino acids. From germline, CDR1 is SGHNT and CDR2 YYREEE (reference sequence). V was pared by 1 base and J by 9 bases, with 8 bases between. The DNA read from the CDR3 is TGTGCCAGCAGCTTGATGGCTTCTGAG. This gives the protein CASSLMASE. The complete CDR3 sequence is CASSLMASEQFF. Together with reference TRBV5-4 and TRBJ2-1, the CDR3 gives the full variable domain: ETGVTQSPTHLIKTRGQQVTLRCSSQSGHNTVSWYQQALGQGPQFIFQYYREEENGRGNFPPRFSGLQFPNYSSELNVNALELDDSALYLCASSLMASEQFFGPGTRLTVL.

Turning to this clone: The read gets to within 3 residues of the CDR3 end, and the germline J gene fills in the rest. V gene TRBV6-1 combines with J gene TRBJ1-2; a weak D match, TRBD1 (5 bases). Trimming removed 1 base at V and 5 bases at J, with 14 bases between. Germline-derived CDR1 and CDR2 are MNHNS and SASEGT. The CDR3 is made up of 15 amino acids. The part of the CDR3 DNA that was read is TGTGCCAGCAGTGAAGGGCTGGGGCGGAGGTATGGC. The encoded protein is CASSEGLGRRYG. Given in full, the CDR3 is CASSEGLGRRYGYTF.

Regarding this clone: The observed sequence ends 3 residues before the CDR3 terminus, with the missing tail filled in from the germline J gene. The rearrangement joins TRBV5-1 to TRBJ2-7, with D tentatively TRBD1 (5 bases). This CDR3 region has 15 residues. Trimming took off 1 base at V and 0 bases at J, with 11 bases between the two ends. The V gene's germline CDR1 is SGHRS and CDR2 YFSETQ. Partial CDR3 DNA: TGCGCCAGCAGCTTGAACCGCGACAGCTCCTACGAG. Encoded protein: CASSLNRDSSYE. The complete CDR3 reads CASSLNRDSSYEQYF.

Turning to this clone: Coverage ceases 3 residues before the CDR3 finishes, and the germline J gene fills in the end. V and J are TRBV2 and TRBJ2-3, with 9 bases identical to TRBD2. The CDR3 is made up of 14 amino acids. Losses at the gene ends were 4 bases for V and 4 bases for J; bases not matched to a gene: 3. Germline V gene sequence: CDR1 SNHLY, CDR2 FYNNEI. CDR3 loop: CASSGGGAADTQYF. The CDR3 DNA, read in part, is TGTGCCAGCAGTGGCGGGGGGGCCGCAGATACG.

Note on this clone: The read halts 3 residues ahead of the CDR3 end, with the missing end drawn from the germline J gene. The rearrangement joins TRBV2 to TRBJ1-1, with 7 positions matching TRBD1. V trimming: 5 bases; J trimming: 1 base; junction bases outside the gene matches: 4. Germline CDR1 and CDR2: SNHLY and FYNNEI. The CDR3 length is 14 residues. The CDR3 region is CASSRQGKNTEAFF. The CDR3 DNA, read in part, is TGTGCCAGCAGTCGACAGGGAAAGAACACTGAA. The full variable domain, its missing parts supplied by reference TRBV2 and TRBJ1-1, is EPEVTQTPSHQVTQMGQEVILRCVPISNHLYFYWYRQILGQKVEFLVSFYNNEISEKSEIFDDQFSVERPDGSNFTLKIRSTKLEDSAMYFCASSRQGKNTEAFFGQGTRLTVV.

The sequenced part of the CDR3 DNA is TGCGCCAGCAGCTTGGAGGGGGGGGGCACAGATACG. It yields the protein CASSLEGGGTDT. The CDR3 in full is CASSLEGGGTDTQYF. V usage is TRBV5-1 and J usage is TRBJ2-3; D may be TRBD2 (7 bases). The read terminates 3 residues ahead of where the CDR3 ends, so the germline J gene completes it. Trimming took off 0 bases at V and 1 base at J, with 9 bases between the two ends. The length of the CDR3 is 15 residues. Looked up from germline, CDR1 is SGHRS and CDR2 is YFSETQ.

Note on this clone: Read data end 3 residues before the CDR3 end; the end is taken from the germline J gene. The chain recombines TRBV30 with TRBJ1-6; 7 bases align to TRBD1. Losses at the gene ends were 3 bases for V and 10 bases for J; bases not matched to a gene: 6. Germline CDR1 and CDR2: GTSNPN and SVGIG (reference sequence). The CDR3 spans 13 residues. The sequenced CDR3 bases are TGTGCCTGGAGAACAGGGGCCGGCTCACCC. Its translation is CAWRTGAGSP. The whole CDR3 reads CAWRTGAGSPLHF.

As to this clone: Read sequence stops 3 residues before the CDR3 end, and the germline J gene provides the missing end. The V gene is TRBV7-8, the J gene TRBJ2-2, with 7 bases aligning to TRBD2. Germline CDR1 reads SGHVS; CDR2 reads FQNEAQ. V trimming: 5 bases; J trimming: 7 bases; junction bases outside the gene matches: 7. This CDR3 is 14 amino acids long. The CDR3: CASSNLAVNGELFF. The part of the CDR3 DNA that was read is TGTGCCAGCAGCAACCTAGCGGTCAACGGGGAG.

In the case of this clone: The read ends 3 residues before the CDR3 terminus; that terminus is restored from the germline J gene. J is TRBJ2-2 and V is TRBV10-3; no definite D call. Germline-derived CDR1 and CDR2 are ENHRY and SYGVKD. The CDR3 has 17 amino acids. V lost 4 bases and J lost 7, with 22 bases in between. The sequenced CDR3 bases are TGTGCCATCAGTGCCCGAGGCCCTGCCGTCTCGGGCGGGGAG. Its translation is CAISARGPAVSGGE. In full, the CDR3 is CAISARGPAVSGGELFF.

About this clone itself: The CDR3 is cut off 3 residues early in the read; its end comes from the germline J gene. The chain couples TRBV12-3 or TRBV12-4 to TRBJ1-5, with D perhaps matching TRBD1 (5 bases). The CDR3 is made up of 15 amino acids. Trimming took off 3 bases at V and 6 bases at J, with 15 bases between the two ends. The CDR3 sequence: CASSFGGRASQPQHF. CDR3 bases read: TGTGCCAGCAGTTTCGGTGGCAGGGCAAGTCAGCCC.

In the case of this clone: From the germline J gene comes the end of the CDR3, since the read stops 3 residues before it. The J gene is TRBJ2-1, the V gene TRBV7-3; weak D call: TRBD1 (5 bases). This CDR3 is 12 amino acids long. The V gene lost 5 bases and the J gene lost 6 bases, with 8 bases spanning the gap. Looked up from germline, CDR1 is SGHTA and CDR2 is FQGTGA. The sequenced part of the CDR3 DNA is TGTGCCAGCAGCCCGCAGGGCAATGAG. This sequence encodes CASSPQGNE. Given in full, the CDR3 is CASSPQGNEQFF.

Regarding this clone: The read falls 3 residues short of the CDR3 end, and the missing part is taken from the germline J gene. V gene TRBV6-2 or TRBV6-3 combines with J gene TRBJ2-2; TRBD2 matches 7 bases. The junction had 8 bases not matched to a gene; V was cut back by 6 bases and J by 4 bases. The germline gives CDR1 MNHEY, CDR2 SVGEGT. This CDR3 has 15 amino acids. CDR3 bases read: TGTGCCAGCAGGGCCCTGGCTAGCGGCACCGGGGAG. Encoded protein: CASRALASGTGE. The whole CDR3 region reads CASRALASGTGELFF.

Of note for this clone: With the read ending 3 residues before the CDR3 end, the germline J gene is used to fill in that end. The chain joins TRBV5-1 to TRBJ2-3, with 15 bases that match TRBD2. Trimming removed 1 base from V and 6 bases from J; junction bases left unmatched: 9. Germline V gives CDR1 SGHRS, CDR2 YFSETQ. The length of the CDR3 is 18 residues. The CDR3 reads CASSLRGTSGGFGDTQYF. CDR3 bases read: TGCGCCAGCAGCTTGAGGGGGACTAGCGGGGGGTTCGGGGATACG.

Turning to this clone: With the read ending 3 residues before the CDR3 end, the germline J gene is used to fill in that end. The chain joins TRBV2 to TRBJ1-2; TRBD1 agrees at 7 bases. V lost 6 bases, J lost 4 bases, and 2 bases stayed unmatched. Looked up from germline, CDR1 is SNHLY and CDR2 is FYNNEI. CDR3 size: 12 residues. The CDR3: CASRGQVYGYTF. The covered CDR3 bases are TGTGCCAGCAGAGGACAGGTCTATGGC.

Of note for this clone: Read data end 3 residues before the CDR3 end; the end is taken from the germline J gene. The chain recombines TRBV20-1 with TRBJ2-1; tentative D call: TRBD2 (5 bases). V dropped 3 bases and J dropped 0 bases, with 18 bases sitting between them. This CDR3 is built from 17 residues. From germline, CDR1 is DFQATT and CDR2 SNEGSKA (reference sequence). The CDR3 bases that were read are TGCAGTGCTAGCTACCCCCAGCGGCGTATCTCCTACAATGAG. Translating gives CSASYPQRRISYNE. The full CDR3 is CSASYPQRRISYNEQFF.

As concerns this clone: The sequenced fragment ends 3 residues before the CDR3 boundary, so the rest is inferred from the germline J gene. V is TRBV10-3 and J is TRBJ2-2; TRBD1 agrees at 9 bases. CDR3 size: 13 residues. With V trimmed by 8 bases and J by 5 bases, 3 bases remained unmatched. Germline V gene sequence: CDR1 ENHRY, CDR2 SYGVKD. The chain's CDR3 is CAISDRGTGELFF. The part of the CDR3 DNA that was read is TGTGCCATCTCGGACAGGGGTACCGGGGAG.

With respect to this clone: The read ends 3 residues shy of where the CDR3 ends; the end is completed using the germline J gene. The gene calls are TRBV30 and TRBJ1-1; D gene unclear. The CDR3 extends over 11 amino acids. Germline values: CDR1 GTSNPN, CDR2 SVGIG (reference sequence). The CDR3: CAWSVGGEAFF. CDR3 DNA (partial): TGTGCCTGGAGTGTCGGCGGGGAA.

About this clone: Read data end 3 residues before the CDR3 end; the end is taken from the germline J gene. The rearrangement uses TRBV7-2 and TRBJ2-3; D may be TRBD1 (5 bases). V was clipped by 0 bases and J by 2 bases, with 9 bases between them. This CDR3 spans 15 amino acids. From germline, CDR1 is SGHTA and CDR2 FQGNSA. The CDR3 bases that were read are TGTGCCAGCAGCTTAGCGGGGCCTCACACAGATACG. Translation gives CASSLAGPHTDT. The full-length CDR3 reads as CASSLAGPHTDTQYF.

As regards this clone: The read falls 3 residues short of the CDR3 end, and the missing part is taken from the germline J gene. The V call is TRBV5-8, the J call TRBJ2-3; D ambiguous. Germline lookup yields CDR1 SGHTS and CDR2 YDEGEE. V lost 0 bases and J 0 bases, leaving 5 bases between the germline ends. This CDR3 region has 14 residues. This CDR3 reads CASSLAGSTDTQYF. The part of the CDR3 DNA that was read is TGTGCCAGCAGCTTGGCCGGGAGCACAGATACG.

Note on this clone: From the germline J gene comes the end of the CDR3, since the read stops 3 residues before it. The rearrangement joins TRBV18 to TRBJ2-7; no clear D gene. The CDR3 extends over 13 amino acids. CDR1 is KGHSH and CDR2 is LQKENI in the germline V gene. With 0 bases removed from V and 6 bases from J, the gap between germline ends came to 9 bases. The CDR3 sequence is CASSPPSASEQYF. CDR3 DNA, as far as it was read: TGTGCCAGCTCACCACCCTCCGCGAGCGAG. The entire variable domain, with the rest obtained from reference TRBV18 and TRBJ2-7, is as follows: NAGVMQNPRHLVRRRGQEARLRCSPMKGHSHVYWYRQLPEEGLKFMVYLQKENIIDESGMPKERFSAEFPKEGPSILRIQQVVRGDSAAYFCASSPPSASEQYFGPGTRLTVT.